A single sample is the source of the 30 T cell receptor beta chains below, sequenced in a study of vaccination effects on CD4 cells after COVID-19. The table came from immunoSEQ multiplex PCR; TCRdb's copy has only in-frame clones and leaves some out. The sample yields about 61,000 clones, roughly 76% seen once. Their antigen targets remain unknown. Viral peptide pool expansion of antigen-specific CD4+ T cells preceded sequencing in the ViraFEST assay. CD4+ T cell isolation took place after less than 13 days of culture. Sequencing was performed on CD4+ T cells from PBMCs cultured with HCoV-229E spike peptides, taken before COVID-19 vaccination. Every receptor here comes from a human donor who received a COVID-19 vaccine.

The chain recombines TRBV7-8 with TRBJ1-1, with D unclear. The CDR3 contains 13 residues. Trimming shortened V by 1 base and J by 1 base, and 4 bases separated the two germline ends. Germline CDR1 SGHVS, CDR2 FQNEAQ. As DNA, the CDR3 is TGTGCCAGCAGCTTAGTCCCGAACACTGAAGCTTTCTTT. Amino acid sequence: CASSLVPNTEAFF.

The chain combines TRBV10-3 with TRBJ2-3; 11 bases agree with TRBD2. The CDR3 is 16 amino acids. Trimming cost V 2 bases and J 7 bases; bases outside gene matches: 8. The germline gives CDR1 ENHRY, CDR2 SYGVKD. Here the CDR3 DNA reads TGTGCCATCAGTGAGGCTAGCGGGGGGACCGTACATACGCAGTATTTT. Residues: CAISEASGGTVHTQYF.

The genes are TRBV14 and TRBJ1-6; the D gene is possibly TRBD1 (6 bases). The ends were cut back, 1 base at V and 7 bases at J, with 14 bases in the middle. The CDR3 is 16 amino acids. Germline assignment: CDR1 SGHDN and CDR2 FVKESK. DNA for the CDR3: TGTGCCAGCAGCCAAGTAACAGGGTCTAGGAATTCACCCCTCCACTTT. Encoded protein: CASSQVTGSRNSPLHF. The full variable domain, rest sourced from reference TRBV14 and TRBJ1-6, is EAGVTQFPSHSVIEKGQTVTLRCDPISGHDNLYWYRRVMGKEIKFLLHFVKESKQDESGMPNNRFLAERTGGTYSTLKVQPAELEDSGVYFCASSQVTGSRNSPLHFGNGTRLTVT.

This clone was seen just once. The V gene is TRBV19, the J gene TRBJ1-2; 7 bases match TRBD1. This CDR3 is 15 amino acids long. V dropped 4 bases and J dropped 0; count of bases not matched to a gene: 5. The germline V gene encodes CDR1 LNHDA and CDR2 SQIVND (reference sequence). The CDR3 is CASSRGQTTNYGYTF. CDR3 DNA sequence: TGTGCCAGTAGTAGGGGACAGACTACTAACTATGGCTACACCTTC.

In this sample, this clone turned up once. The genes are TRBV6-2 or TRBV6-3 and TRBJ2-2; the D gene is possibly TRBD2 (6 bases). The germline V gene has CDR1 MNHEY and CDR2 SVGEGT. Trimming pared 1 base from V and 5 bases from J, leaving 11 bases between. This CDR3 has 15 residues. DNA of the CDR3: TGTGCCAGCAGTTACTGGGAGGTTCTAACCGGGGAGCTGTTTTTT. This encodes CASSYWEVLTGELFF.

The chain links TRBV4-1 to TRBJ2-2; TRBD2 aligns across 15 bases. CDR1 is MGHRA and CDR2 is YSYEKL in the germline V gene. The J segment lost 6 bases and the V segment lost 0 bases, leaving 5 bases of the junction unmatched. This CDR3 spans 18 amino acids. The CDR3 sequence: CASSQEGRTSGGAGELFF. Written as DNA, the CDR3 is TGCGCCAGCAGCCAAGAAGGCCGGACTAGCGGGGGGGCCGGGGAGCTGTTTTTT.

The CDR3 is CASSAQGTYQPQHF. Written as DNA, the CDR3 is TGTGCCAGCAGCGCACAGGGGACCTATCAGCCCCAGCATTTT. The gene calls are TRBV2 and TRBJ1-5, with TRBD1 identical over 7 bases. CDR1 and CDR2 from the germline V gene are SNHLY and FYNNEI. This CDR3 region has 14 residues. V dropped 6 bases and J dropped 5; count of bases not matched to a gene: 7.

The chain has TRBV5-1 and TRBJ2-2; the D gene could be TRBD1 or TRBD2 (5 bases each). Germline CDR1 is SGHRS and CDR2 is YFSETQ. V dropped 0 bases and J dropped 7 bases, with 13 bases sitting between them. The CDR3 runs 15 residues. The CDR3 nucleotides are TGCGCCAGCAGCTTGGTTCCGAGGGGCTTCGGGGAGCTGTTTTTT. Its protein is CASSLVPRGFGELFF.

The rearrangement joins TRBV7-3 to TRBJ2-3; 9 nucleotides match TRBD2. Germline lookup yields CDR1 SGHTA and CDR2 FQGTGA. The trim removed 2 bases at V and 2 bases at J, leaving 2 bases unmatched. This CDR3 has 15 residues. CDR3 protein: CASSLERGATDTQYF. DNA of the CDR3: TGTGCCAGCAGCTTAGAGCGGGGGGCCACAGATACGCAGTATTTT.

There are a few counts of this clone. The chain combines TRBV3-1 (or the pseudogene TRBV3-2) with TRBJ2-4; tentative D call: TRBD1 (6 bases). The V end lost 1 base, the J end lost 9 bases, and 13 bases lay between the germline ends. The CDR3 covers 14 residues. Looked up from germline, CDR1 is LGHDT and CDR2 is YNNKEL (reference sequence). The CDR3 DNA reads TGTGCCAGCAGCCAAGGATCGGACAGCTCCATTCAGTACTTC. This encodes CASSQGSDSSIQYF.

The chain combines TRBV6-1 with TRBJ1-5; the D is unclear. Germline CDR1 reads MNHNS; CDR2 reads SASEGT. The CDR3 sequence is 19 residues long. Trimming left V 2 bases short and J 0 bases short, with 20 bases between. CDR3 in DNA: TGTGCCAGCAGTGAACCCCCGTGGCGAAGCGCCTATAGCAATCAGCCCCAGCATTTT. Protein: CASSEPPWRSAYSNQPQHF.

V and J are TRBV9 and TRBJ2-7; weak D call: TRBD2 (6 bases). Looked up from germline, CDR1 is SGDLS and CDR2 is YYNGEE. CDR3 length: 15 residues. Trimming removed 0 bases at V and 1 base at J, with 11 bases between. The CDR3 DNA follows: TGTGCCAGCAGCGTAGACGCGGGGCCTTCCTACGAGCAGTACGTC. Protein product: CASSVDAGPSYEQYV.

The chain links TRBV6-5 to TRBJ1-1; D perhaps matches TRBD1 (5 bases). CDR1 is MNHEY, CDR2 SVGAGI, per germline. Trimming took 7 bases from V and 4 from J, leaving 13 bases between them. CDR3 length equals 13 residues. CDR3 in amino acids: CASTTARGTEAFF. In DNA form, the CDR3 reads TGTGCCAGCACGACAGCTCGTGGCACTGAAGCTTTCTTT.

The V gene is TRBV18, the J gene TRBJ2-1; D is unresolved. The germline V gene encodes CDR1 KGHSH and CDR2 LQKENI. The CDR3 runs 13 residues. Trimming pared 1 base from V and 4 bases from J, leaving 5 bases between. The CDR3 protein is CASSPRGYNEQFF. CDR3 DNA sequence: TGTGCCAGCTCACCACGGGGTTACAATGAGCAGTTCTTC.

This chain uses TRBV7-3 with TRBJ1-3; no definite D call. There are 13 residues in the CDR3. Trimming left V 5 bases short and J 4 bases short, with 9 bases between. Germline V gives CDR1 SGHTA, CDR2 FQGTGA. The CDR3, as DNA: TGTGCCAGCAGCACATCGGGAGGAAACACCATATATTTT. Translation: CASSTSGGNTIYF.

This chain connects TRBV5-1 to TRBJ2-5, with 8 nucleotides matching TRBD1. This CDR3 spans 15 amino acids. V lost 2 bases and J lost 4; bases outside the gene matches: 7. From germline, CDR1 is SGHRS and CDR2 YFSETQ. DNA for the CDR3: TGCGCCAGCAGCTTAGGACAGGGTGGAACAGAGACCCAGTACTTC. Translating it yields CASSLGQGGTETQYF.

This clone was recorded only once. V usage is TRBV7-8 and J usage is TRBJ2-5, with a possible D match to TRBD2 (6 bases). CDR3 length: 16 amino acids. Trimming removed 5 bases at V and 1 base at J, with 17 bases between. Germline lookup yields CDR1 SGHVS and CDR2 FQNEAQ. The CDR3 region has the DNA TGTGCCAGCAGCCATGTGGGGACTGGGGCCCAAGAGACCCAGTACTTC. It encodes CASSHVGTGAQETQYF.

This clone was seen more than once but under ten times. The rearrangement joins TRBV12-3 or TRBV12-4 to TRBJ1-1; D perhaps matches TRBD1 (5 bases). This CDR3 has 12 amino acids. The V end was cut by 6 bases, the J end by 5 bases, with 10 bases between. DNA of the CDR3: TGTGCCAGCAGCGCAGGGTATACTGAAGCTTTCTTT. Its translation is CASSAGYTEAFF.

CDR3 nucleotides: TGTGCAGTCAGGGGGGAAAGCTCCTATAATTCACCCCTCCACTTT. This encodes CAVRGESSYNSPLHF. V usage is TRBV19 and J usage is TRBJ1-6; TRBD1 aligns across 7 bases. The CDR3 length is 15 residues. CDR1 is LNHDA, CDR2 SQIVND, per germline (reference sequence).

V usage is TRBV18 and J usage is TRBJ2-5; no reliable D call. V lost 3 bases and J lost 2, with 4 bases in between. Germline CDR1 reads KGHSH; CDR2 reads LQKENI. There are 12 residues in the CDR3. CDR3 residues: CASSPQQETQYF. DNA of the CDR3: TGTGCCAGCTCACCGCAACAAGAGACCCAGTACTTC.

This chain connects TRBV18 to TRBJ1-1; tentatively, D is TRBD1 (5 bases). Germline V gene data show CDR1 as KGHSH and CDR2 as LQKENI. The V and J ends lost 1 base and 5 bases respectively, with 20 bases between them. This CDR3 is built from 17 residues. CDR3 in DNA: TGTGCCAGCTCACCACGCGAGACGGGGGTGGGGGAAACTGAAGCTTTCTTT. This codes for CASSPRETGVGETEAFF.

This clone is categorized as large. This rearrangement joins TRBV5-1 to TRBJ2-3, with D maybe TRBD2 (5 bases). V gave up 4 bases and J gave up 3 bases, with 12 bases separating them. CDR3 length equals 14 residues. In germline, CDR1 is SGHRS, CDR2 YFSETQ. The CDR3 DNA sequence: TGCGCCAGCAGCGTACTAGTGGAGACAGATACGCAGTATTTT. This encodes CASSVLVETDTQYF.

The chain recombines TRBV5-5 with TRBJ2-7, with D perhaps matching TRBD2 (5 bases). V gave up 0 bases and J gave up 0 bases, with 10 bases separating them. This CDR3 comprises 15 residues. Germline V gives CDR1 SGHKS, CDR2 YYEKEE (reference sequence). The CDR3 spells CASSLGVGISYEQYV. DNA of the CDR3: TGTGCCAGCAGCTTGGGAGTCGGGATCTCCTACGAGCAGTACGTC.

J is TRBJ2-2 and V is TRBV2; 7 bases match TRBD1. With V trimmed by 4 bases and J by 7 bases, 3 bases remained unmatched. There are 13 residues in the CDR3. Germline lookup yields CDR1 SNHLY and CDR2 FYNNEI. CDR3 sequence: CASSGTGVGELFF. CDR3 nucleotides: TGTGCCAGCAGTGGAACAGGGGTCGGGGAGCTGTTTTTT.

The chain joins TRBV5-1 to TRBJ1-1; D gene ambiguous. The CDR3 length is 15 residues. Germline V gene data show CDR1 as SGHRS and CDR2 as YFSETQ. The V end lost 1 base, the J end lost 0 bases, and 10 bases lay between the germline ends. CDR3: CASSLNPEMNTEAFF. The CDR3 DNA reads as TGCGCCAGCAGCTTGAACCCGGAAATGAACACTGAAGCTTTCTTT.

The chain employs TRBV6-1 and TRBJ2-7; unclear D gene. The CDR3 is 11 amino acids. Trimming left V 3 bases short and J 3 bases short, with 3 bases between. The V gene's germline CDR1 is MNHNS and CDR2 SASEGT. The CDR3 reads CASSDSYEQYV. Written as DNA, the CDR3 is TGTGCCAGCAGTGACAGCTACGAGCAGTACGTC.

The J gene is TRBJ1-5, the V gene TRBV29-1; TRBD1 is a possible D gene (5 bases). CDR1 is SQVTM, CDR2 ANQGSEA, per germline. Deletions cut 4 bases from V and 2 bases from J, with 15 bases between. This CDR3 region has 15 residues. CDR3 protein: CSVVWGVGGNQPQHF. The CDR3 bases are TGCAGCGTTGTTTGGGGGGTAGGAGGCAATCAGCCCCAGCATTTT.

The V and J genes are TRBV2 and TRBJ2-1, with D perhaps matching TRBD1 (5 bases). The CDR3 spans 14 residues. Germline V gene sequence: CDR1 SNHLY, CDR2 FYNNEI. Trimming cost V 3 bases and J 8 bases, with 14 bases left between them. The CDR3 spells CASSERQGFDEQFF. The CDR3 DNA is TGTGCCAGCAGTGAGCGGCAGGGTTTCGATGAGCAGTTCTTC.

The chain is built from TRBV5-1 and TRBJ1-1; D is unclear. The CDR3 spans 14 residues. Deletions cut 1 base from V and 5 bases from J, with 12 bases between. Germline V gives CDR1 SGHRS, CDR2 YFSETQ. DNA of the CDR3: TGCGCCAGCAGCTTGCGGGAGCTTGGTACTGAAGCTTTCTTT. Its protein product is CASSLRELGTEAFF.

The CDR3 DNA reads TGCAGCGTTTCAGTCTCAACTAATGAAAAACTGTTTTTT. It specifies CSVSVSTNEKLFF. V is TRBV29-1 and J is TRBJ1-4; D unclear. The V and J ends lost 5 bases and 0 bases respectively, with 7 bases between them. This CDR3 contains 13 residues. Germline CDR1 reads SQVTM; CDR2 reads ANQGSEA. The whole variable domain, remainder taken from reference TRBV29-1 and TRBJ1-4, is SAVISQKPSRDICQRGTSLTIQCQVDSQVTMMFWYRQQPGQSLTLIATANQGSEATYESGFVIDKFPISRPNLTFSTLTVSNMSPEDSSIYLCSVSVSTNEKLFFGSGTQLSVL.